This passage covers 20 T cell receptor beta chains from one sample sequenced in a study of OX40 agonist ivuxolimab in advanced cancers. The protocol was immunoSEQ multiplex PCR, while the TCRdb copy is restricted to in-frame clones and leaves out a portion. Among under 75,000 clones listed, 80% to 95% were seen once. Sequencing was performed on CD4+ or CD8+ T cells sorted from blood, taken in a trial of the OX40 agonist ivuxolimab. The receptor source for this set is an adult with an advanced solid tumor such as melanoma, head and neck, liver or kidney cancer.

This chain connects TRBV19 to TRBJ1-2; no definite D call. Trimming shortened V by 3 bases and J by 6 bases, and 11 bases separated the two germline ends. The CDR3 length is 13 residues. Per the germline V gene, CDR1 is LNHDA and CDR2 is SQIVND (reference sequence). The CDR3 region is CASSMGGVDGYTF. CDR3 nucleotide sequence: TGTGCCAGTAGTATGGGCGGGGTTGATGGCTACACCTTC.

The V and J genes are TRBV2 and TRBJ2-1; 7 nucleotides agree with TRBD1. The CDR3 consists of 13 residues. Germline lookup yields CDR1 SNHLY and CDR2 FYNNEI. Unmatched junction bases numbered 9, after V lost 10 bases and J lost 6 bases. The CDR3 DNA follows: TGTGCCACCAATTACAGGGGCGGCAATGAGCAGTTCTTC. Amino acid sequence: CATNYRGGNEQFF.

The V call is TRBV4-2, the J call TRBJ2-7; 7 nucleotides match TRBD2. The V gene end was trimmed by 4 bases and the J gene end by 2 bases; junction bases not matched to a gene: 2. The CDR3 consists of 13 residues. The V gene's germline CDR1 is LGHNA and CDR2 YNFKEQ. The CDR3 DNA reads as TGTGCCAGCAGCCCGGGGGGAACCTACGAGCAGTACTTC. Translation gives CASSPGGTYEQYF.

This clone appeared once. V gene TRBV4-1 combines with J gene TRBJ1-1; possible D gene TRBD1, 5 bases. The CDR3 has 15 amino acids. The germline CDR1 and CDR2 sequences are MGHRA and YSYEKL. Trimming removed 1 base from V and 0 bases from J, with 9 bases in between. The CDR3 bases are TGCGCCAGCAGCCAAGCCCCAGGGATGAACACTGAAGCTTTCTTT. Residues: CASSQAPGMNTEAFF.

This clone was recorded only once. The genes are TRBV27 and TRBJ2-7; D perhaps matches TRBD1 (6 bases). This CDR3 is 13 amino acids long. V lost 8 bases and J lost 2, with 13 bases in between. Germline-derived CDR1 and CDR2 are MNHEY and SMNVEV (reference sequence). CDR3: CASSQQGPYEQYF. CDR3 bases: TGTGCCAGCTCACAACAGGGACCCTACGAGCAGTACTTC.

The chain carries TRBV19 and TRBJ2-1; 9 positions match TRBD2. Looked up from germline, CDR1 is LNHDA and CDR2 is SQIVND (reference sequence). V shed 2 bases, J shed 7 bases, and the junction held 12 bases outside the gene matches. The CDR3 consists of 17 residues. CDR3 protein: CASSIYLRAGGINEQFF. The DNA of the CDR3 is TGTGCCAGTAGTATATATCTTCGAGCGGGAGGAATAAATGAGCAGTTCTTC.

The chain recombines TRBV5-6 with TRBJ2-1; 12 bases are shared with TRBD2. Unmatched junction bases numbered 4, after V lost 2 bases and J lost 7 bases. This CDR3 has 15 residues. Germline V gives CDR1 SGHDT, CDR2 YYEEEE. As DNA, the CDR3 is TGTGCCAGCAGCTTAACTAGCGGGAGGCGAAATGAGCAGTTCTTC. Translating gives CASSLTSGRRNEQFF. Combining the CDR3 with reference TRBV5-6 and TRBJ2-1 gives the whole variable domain DAGVTQSPTHLIKTRGQQVTLRCSPKSGHDTVSWYQQALGQGPQFIFQYYEEEERQRGNFPDRFSGHQFPNYSSELNVNALLLGDSALYLCASSLTSGRRNEQFFGPGTRLTVL.

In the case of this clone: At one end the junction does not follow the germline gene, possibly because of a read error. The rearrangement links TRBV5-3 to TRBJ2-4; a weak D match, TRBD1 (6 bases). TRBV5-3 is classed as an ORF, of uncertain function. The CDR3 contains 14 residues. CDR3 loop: CASSLPAGENIQYF. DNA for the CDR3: TGTGCCAGCAGCTTGCCGGCAGGGGAAAACATTCAGTACTTC.

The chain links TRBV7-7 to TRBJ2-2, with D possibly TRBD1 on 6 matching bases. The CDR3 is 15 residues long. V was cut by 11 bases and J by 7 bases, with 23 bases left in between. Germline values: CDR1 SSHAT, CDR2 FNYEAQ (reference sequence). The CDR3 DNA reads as TGTGCCTCTATACGGACAGACCCAATTAGCGGGGAGCTGTTTTTT. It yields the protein CASIRTDPISGELFF.

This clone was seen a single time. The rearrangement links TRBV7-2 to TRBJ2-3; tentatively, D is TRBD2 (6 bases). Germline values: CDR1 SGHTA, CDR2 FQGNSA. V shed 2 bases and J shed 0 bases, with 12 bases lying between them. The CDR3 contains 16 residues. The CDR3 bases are TGTGCCAGCAGCTTAATTCCCAGCGGGAGCACAGATACGCAGTATTTT. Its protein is CASSLIPSGSTDTQYF.

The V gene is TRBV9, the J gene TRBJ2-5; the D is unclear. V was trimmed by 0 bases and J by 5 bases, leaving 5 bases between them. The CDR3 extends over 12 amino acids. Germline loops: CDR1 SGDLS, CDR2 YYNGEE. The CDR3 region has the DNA TGTGCCAGCAGCGTAGCTGGTGAGACCCAGTACTTC. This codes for CASSVAGETQYF.

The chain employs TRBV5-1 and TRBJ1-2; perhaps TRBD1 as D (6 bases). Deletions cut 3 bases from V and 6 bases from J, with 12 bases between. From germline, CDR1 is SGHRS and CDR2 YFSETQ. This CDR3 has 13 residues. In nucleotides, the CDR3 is TGCGCCAGCAGCTCTACAGGGAGCGATGGCTACACCTTC. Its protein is CASSSTGSDGYTF.

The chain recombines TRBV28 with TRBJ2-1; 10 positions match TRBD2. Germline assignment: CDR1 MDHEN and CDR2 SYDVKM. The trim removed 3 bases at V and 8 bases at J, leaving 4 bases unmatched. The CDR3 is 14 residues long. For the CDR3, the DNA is TGTGCCAGCAGTTTGAGACTAGCGGGCTATGAGCAGTTCTTC. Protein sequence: CASSLRLAGYEQFF. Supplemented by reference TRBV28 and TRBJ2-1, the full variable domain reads DVKVTQSSRYLVKRTGEKVFLECVQDMDHENMFWYRQDPGLGLRLIYFSYDVKMKEKGDIPEGYSVSREKKERFSLILESASTNQTSMYLCASSLRLAGYEQFFGPGTRLTVL.

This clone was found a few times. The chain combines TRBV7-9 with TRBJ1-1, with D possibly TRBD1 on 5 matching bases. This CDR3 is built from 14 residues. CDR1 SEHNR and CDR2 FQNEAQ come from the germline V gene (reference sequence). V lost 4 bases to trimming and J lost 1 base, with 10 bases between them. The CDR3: CASSSGRWNTEAFF. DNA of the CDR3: TGTGCCAGCAGCTCGGGACGATGGAACACTGAAGCTTTCTTT.

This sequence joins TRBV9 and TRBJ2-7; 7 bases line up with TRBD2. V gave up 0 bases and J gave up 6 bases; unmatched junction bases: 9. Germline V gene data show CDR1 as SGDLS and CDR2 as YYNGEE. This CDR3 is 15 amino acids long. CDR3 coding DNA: TGTGCCAGCAGCGTAGGCGGGAGTCGGGTCGGCGAGCAGTACTTC. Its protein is CASSVGGSRVGEQYF. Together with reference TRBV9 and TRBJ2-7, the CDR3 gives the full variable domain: DSGVTQTPKHLITATGQRVTLRCSPRSGDLSVYWYQQSLDQGLQFLIQYYNGEERAKGNILERFSAQQFPDLHSELNLSSLELGDSALYFCASSVGGSRVGEQYFGPGTRLTVT.

CDR3 sequence: CASSLSPNGDTEAFF. The CDR3 bases are TGTGCCAGCAGCTTGAGCCCTAATGGGGACACTGAAGCTTTCTTT. The chain uses TRBV13 and TRBJ1-1, with D unresolved. Germline CDR1 is PRHDT and CDR2 is FYEKMQ (reference sequence). CDR3 length: 15 residues. Trimming took 3 bases from V and 3 from J, leaving 14 bases between them.

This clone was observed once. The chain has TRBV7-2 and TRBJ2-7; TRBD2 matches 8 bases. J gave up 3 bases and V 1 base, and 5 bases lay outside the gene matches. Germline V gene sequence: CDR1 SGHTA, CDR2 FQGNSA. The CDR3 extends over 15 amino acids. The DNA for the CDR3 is TGTGCCAGCAGCTTAGGAGCGGGAGTCAACTACGAGCAGTACTTC. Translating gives CASSLGAGVNYEQYF. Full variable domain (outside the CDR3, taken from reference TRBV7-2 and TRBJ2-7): GAGVSQSPSNKVTEKGKDVELRCDPISGHTALYWYRQSLGQGLEFLIYFQGNSAPDKSGLPSDRFSAERTGGSVSTLTIQRTQQEDSAVYLCASSLGAGVNYEQYFGPGTRLTVT.

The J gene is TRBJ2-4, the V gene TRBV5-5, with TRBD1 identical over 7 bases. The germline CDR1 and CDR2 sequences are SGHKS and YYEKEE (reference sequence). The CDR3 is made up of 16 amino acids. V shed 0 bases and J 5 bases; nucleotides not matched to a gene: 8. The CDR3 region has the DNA TGTGCCAGCAGCTTGGAGGGGGCTACTCTCCAAAACATTCAGTACTTC. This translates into CASSLEGATLQNIQYF.

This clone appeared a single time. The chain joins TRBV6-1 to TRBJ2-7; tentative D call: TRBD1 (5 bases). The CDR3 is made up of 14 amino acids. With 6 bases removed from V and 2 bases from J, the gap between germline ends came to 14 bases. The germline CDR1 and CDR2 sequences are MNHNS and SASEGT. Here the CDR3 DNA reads TGTGCCAGCAGCGATTACAGGATACCCTACGAGCAGTACTTC. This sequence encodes CASSDYRIPYEQYF.

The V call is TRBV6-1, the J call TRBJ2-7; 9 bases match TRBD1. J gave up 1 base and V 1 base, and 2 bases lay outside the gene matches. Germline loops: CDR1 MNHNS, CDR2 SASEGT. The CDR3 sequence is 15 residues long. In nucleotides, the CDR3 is TGTGCCAGCAGTGAAGGGGGGACAGGGTCCTACGAGCAGTACTTC. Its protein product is CASSEGGTGSYEQYF.